This entry lists 18 T cell receptor beta chains sequenced from one sample in a study of early T cells in non-severe SARS-CoV-2 infection. TCRdb processed the 5' RACE reads anew with MiXCR; each CDR3 protein has one entry. The data hold some 26,000 distinct CDR3 sequences, with 4% to 4.5% observed a single time. The sample was whole blood. The receptors here all came from an adult who was a healthcare worker with PCR-confirmed SARS-CoV-2 infection or an uninfected control (not recorded which).

There are many counts of this clonotype. V gene TRBV5-1 combines with J gene TRBJ2-7; D is uncertain. Trimming stripped 2 bases from V and 5 bases from J, with 2 bases between. The CDR3 sequence is 10 residues long. Looked up from germline, CDR1 is SGHRS and CDR2 is YFSETQ. In DNA form, the CDR3 reads TGCGCCAGCAGCTTCCACGAGCAGTACTTC. Translation gives CASSFHEQYF.

This clonotype is medium-sized. This chain links TRBV12-3 or TRBV12-4 with TRBJ1-1, with TRBD1 as a possible D gene (6 bases). This CDR3 region has 15 residues. V lost 2 bases and J 1 base, leaving 11 bases between the germline ends. The CDR3 DNA reads as TGTGCCAGCAGTTTAACGACAGGAACGAACACTGAAGCTTTCTTT. Translated: CASSLTTGTNTEAFF.

This clonotype was counted at least ten times. The gene calls are TRBV7-3 and TRBJ1-5; D possibly corresponds to TRBD1 (5 bases). Germline V CDR1 and CDR2: SGHTA, FQGTGA. Between the trimmed V and J ends, which lost 2 bases and 7 bases, there was a span of 9 bases. This CDR3 has 13 residues. DNA of the CDR3: TGTGCCAGCAGCTTACAGGGAGGGCAGCCCCAGCATTTT. Translation: CASSLQGGQPQHF.

The gene calls are TRBV28 and TRBJ2-7; TRBD1 agrees at 7 bases. The CDR3 has 13 residues. The germline gives CDR1 MDHEN, CDR2 SYDVKM. The junction had 9 bases not matched to a gene; V was cut back by 6 bases and J by 7 bases. CDR3 DNA sequence: TGTGCCAGCAGGACAGGGCTTGACTGGGAGCAGTACTTC. It yields the protein CASRTGLDWEQYF.

This clonotype is deemed medium-sized. The genes are TRBV28 and TRBJ1-5, with no clear D. The germline CDR1 and CDR2 sequences are MDHEN and SYDVKM. Trimming cost V 1 base and J 3 bases, with 7 bases left between them. This CDR3 contains 14 residues. The CDR3 reads CASSLSGDNQPQHF. The CDR3 DNA follows: TGTGCCAGCAGTTTATCTGGAGACAATCAGCCCCAGCATTTT.

In its sample, this clonotype was seen many times. The chain has TRBV6-5 and TRBJ2-3; 8 positions match TRBD1. CDR1 is MNHEY and CDR2 is SVGAGI in the germline V gene. Losses at the gene ends were 6 bases for V and 2 bases for J; bases not matched to a gene: 4. CDR3 length equals 14 residues. The CDR3 spells CASSRTGTTDTQYF. The CDR3 nucleotides are TGTGCCAGCAGCCGGACAGGGACCACAGATACGCAGTATTTT.

This clonotype has at least ten counts. J is TRBJ2-5 and V is TRBV20-1; D is uncertain. Trimming removed 4 bases from V and 5 bases from J, with 14 bases in between. Germline CDR1 DFQATT, CDR2 SNEGSKA (reference sequence). The CDR3 spans 13 residues. CDR3 protein: CSAKDPRRETQYF. The CDR3 DNA sequence: TGCAGTGCTAAGGACCCCAGAAGGGAGACCCAGTACTTC.

This clonotype has a count of ten or more. The chain has TRBV12-3 or TRBV12-4 and TRBJ2-7, with 10 bases identical to TRBD2. The CDR3 contains 15 residues. The trim removed 5 bases at V and 0 bases at J, leaving 4 bases unmatched. The CDR3 protein is CASSTASGGSYEQYF. The CDR3 DNA reads TGTGCCAGCAGTACCGCTAGCGGGGGCTCCTACGAGCAGTACTTC.

This clonotype was picked up many times. This rearrangement joins TRBV6-1 to TRBJ2-1; D not certain. Trimming stripped 7 bases from V and 0 bases from J, with 7 bases between. The CDR3 spans 13 residues. Per the germline V gene, CDR1 is MNHNS and CDR2 is SASEGT. The CDR3 reads CASTESSYNEQFF. The CDR3 DNA follows: TGTGCCAGCACAGAGAGCTCCTACAATGAGCAGTTCTTC.

This clonotype showed up many times. V gene TRBV7-2 combines with J gene TRBJ2-3; D might be TRBD1 or TRBD2, each matching 5 bases. Germline CDR1 SGHTA, CDR2 FQGNSA. This CDR3 region has 15 residues. Trimming took 1 base from V and 6 from J, leaving 14 bases between them. CDR3 protein: CASSLGAGSLDTQYF. The CDR3 coding sequence is TGTGCCAGCAGCTTAGGGGCAGGGAGCCTTGATACGCAGTATTTT.

This clonotype has ten or more counts. The V gene is TRBV7-2, the J gene TRBJ2-6; no reliable D call. Trimming removed 0 bases from V and 0 bases from J, with 9 bases in between. CDR3 length: 17 amino acids. Germline values: CDR1 SGHTA, CDR2 FQGNSA. The CDR3: CASSLAGVSSGANVLTF. CDR3 nucleotides: TGTGCCAGCAGCTTAGCGGGCGTATCCTCTGGGGCCAACGTCCTGACTTTC. The whole variable domain, filled in from reference TRBV7-2 and TRBJ2-6, reads GAGVSQSPSNKVTEKGKDVELRCDPISGHTALYWYRQSLGQGLEFLIYFQGNSAPDKSGLPSDRFSAERTGGSVSTLTIQRTQQEDSAVYLCASSLAGVSSGANVLTFGAGSRLTVL.

The V and J genes are TRBV6-5 and TRBJ2-1, with 7 bases fitting TRBD2. CDR3 size: 14 residues. Per the germline V gene, CDR1 is MNHEY and CDR2 is SVGAGI. J gave up 8 bases and V 5 bases, and 9 bases lay outside the gene matches. The CDR3 loop reads CASSPTSTSDEQFF. As DNA, the CDR3 is TGTGCCAGCAGTCCGACTAGCACGTCTGATGAGCAGTTCTTC.

Remarks on this clonotype: This may be a read error, as it is one base from a much larger clone. The genes are TRBV19 and TRBJ2-1, with D possibly called TRBD1 or TRBD2 (6 bases each). The CDR3 spans 12 residues. CDR1 is LNHDA and CDR2 is SQIVND in the germline V gene (reference sequence). The DNA for the CDR3 is TGTGCCAGTACCGAGTCGGGGGCTACGCAGCTCTTC. The encoded protein is CASTESGATQLF.

This clonotype was counted at least ten times. The rearrangement uses TRBV5-1 and TRBJ2-1, with TRBD2 matching over 15 bases. J lost 0 bases, V lost 3 bases, and 7 bases had no gene match. The CDR3 extends over 19 amino acids. Germline V gene data show CDR1 as SGHRS and CDR2 as YFSETQ. The CDR3 reads CASSSGLAGGPASYNEQFF. The DNA of the CDR3 is TGCGCCAGCAGCTCCGGACTAGCGGGGGGGCCCGCCTCCTACAATGAGCAGTTCTTC. The complete variable domain, with remaining parts taken from reference TRBV5-1 and TRBJ2-1, reads KAGVTQTPRYLIKTRGQQVTLSCSPISGHRSVSWYQQTPGQGLQFLFEYFSETQRNKGNFPGRFSGRQFSNSRSEMNVSTLELGDSALYLCASSSGLAGGPASYNEQFFGPGTRLTVL.

This clonotype came up many times. V usage is TRBV12-3 or TRBV12-4 and J usage is TRBJ2-1; 10 nucleotides agree with TRBD2. The CDR3 is 14 amino acids. V trimming: 5 bases; J trimming: 6 bases; junction bases outside the gene matches: 4. The CDR3 DNA reads TGTGCCAGCAGTCTGAGGACTAGCGGCAATGAGCAGTTCTTC. It translates to CASSLRTSGNEQFF.

This clonotype was recorded at least ten times. The chain couples TRBV28 to TRBJ1-1, with D possibly being TRBD1 (5 bases). Trimming stripped 2 bases from V and 8 bases from J, with 12 bases between. The CDR3 is 13 amino acids. The V gene's germline CDR1 is MDHEN and CDR2 SYDVKM. In nucleotides, the CDR3 is TGTGCCAGCAGTTTACAACACCAGGGAGAAGCTTTCTTT. Protein sequence: CASSLQHQGEAFF.

This clonotype was detected many times. This sequence joins TRBV30 and TRBJ2-1; 8 bases fit TRBD2. This CDR3 has 17 residues. The ends lost 3 bases at V and 4 bases at J; junction bases unmatched: 14. The germline V gene encodes CDR1 GTSNPN and CDR2 SVGIG (reference sequence). The CDR3: CAWRRTSLAGRYNEQFF. The CDR3 region has the DNA TGTGCCTGGAGACGAACTTCCTTAGCGGGGAGATACAATGAGCAGTTCTTC.

This clonotype was seen at least ten times. The V and J genes are TRBV25-1 and TRBJ2-5, with D possibly TRBD2 on 6 matching bases. The CDR3 spans 16 residues. Trimming stripped 1 base from V and 2 bases from J, with 14 bases between. Germline V gene sequence: CDR1 MGHDK, CDR2 SYGVNS. This CDR3 reads CASSESGIGTQETQYF. The CDR3 DNA is TGTGCCAGCAGTGAATCGGGGATCGGGACTCAAGAGACCCAGTACTTC.